A selection of T cell receptor beta chains follows, all from one sample in a study of cytomegalovirus exposure and HLA in healthy donors. Assay: immunoSEQ multiplex PCR; the TCRdb copy retains only in-frame clones and omits some. The sample has roughly 150,000 clones; 64% are singletons. The sequenced sample was PBMCs. The receptors originated from a woman under 40 in good health and CMV-seropositive. Both conserved end residues are part of each CDR3. A D gene is named only where the DNA matches it firmly. For some rows the clone size is stated as once, few or many, or as a class when expanded; others skip it.

NA 14 TRBJ1-5 TRBV2 NA TGTGCCAGCAGTGGGGAGGGGCGAAATCAGCCCCAGCATTTT CASSGEGRNQPQHF
TRBD1 17 TRBJ2-3 TRBV7-9 NA TGTGCCAGCAGCTTAGGTGTTTCAGGGGGCATGAGAGATACGCAGTATTTT CASSLGVSGGMRDTQYF
NA 14 TRBJ2-3 TRBV7-6 NA TGTGCCAGCAGCTTATATAGTGTTTCAGATACGCAGTATTTT CASSLYSVSDTQYF
TRBD2 14 TRBJ2-1 TRBV19 NA TGTGCCAGTAGTACTAGCGGGGCCGGGGATGAGCAGTTCTTC CASSTSGAGDEQFF
NA 14 TRBJ2-2 TRBV28 NA TGTGCCAGCAGTACTTCAGGGTCCACCGGGGAGCTGTTTTTT CASSTSGSTGELFF
TRBD2 18 TRBJ2-2 TRBV10-3 NA TGTGCCATCAGCGACAACCCACCTAGCGGGGCAACATCCGGGGAGCTGTTTTTT CAISDNPPSGATSGELFF
NA 11 TRBJ2-2 TRBV9 NA TGTGCCAGCAAGGGAGACGGGGAGCTGTTTTTT CASKGDGELFF
NA 15 TRBJ2-4 TRBV2 NA TGTGCCAGCATCGGAGTAGGCGCGGTTACAAACATTCAGTACTTC CASIGVGAVTNIQYF
NA 13 TRBJ1-2 TRBV6-1 NA TGTGCCAGCAAAAGAGGGTGGGACTATGGCTACACCTTC CASKRGWDYGYTF
TRBD1 17 TRBJ2-7 TRBV5-1 NA TGCGCCAGCAGCGCAAGAACCGGGACAGCAAACTCCTACGAGCAGTACTTC CASSARTGTANSYEQYF
NA 13 TRBJ1-2 TRBV5-8 NA TGTGCCAGCAGCTTGCAAACTAACTATGGCTACACCTTC CASSLQTNYGYTF
TRBD1 13 TRBJ1-2 TRBV6-5 NA TGTGCCAGTGCAGGGGGCCTCAACTATGGCTACACCTTC CASAGGLNYGYTF
NA 15 TRBJ2-2 TRBV14 NA TGTGCCAGCAGCCAAGGCAGGTGGAACACCGGGGAGCTGTTTTTT CASSQGRWNTGELFF
NA 18 TRBJ2-3 TRBV7-9 NA TGTGCCAGCAGCTTAAGTAGGAAAGGACGGGAGTTGGTAGATACGCAGTATTTT CASSLSRKGRELVDTQYF
TRBD2 16 TRBJ2-7 TRBV10-3 few TGTGCCATCAGTGAGCCCTGGGCTAGCGGAACCTACGAGCAGTACTTC CAISEPWASGTYEQYF
TRBD2 14 TRBJ2-1 TRBV5-1 few TGCGCCAGCAAAACAGAGCGGGAGCTCAATGAGCAGTTCTTC CASKTERELNEQFF
TRBD2 15 TRBJ2-7 TRBV18 few TGTGCCAGCTCGCCTACTGTGGGGGGGGAATGGGAGCAGTACTTC CASSPTVGGEWEQYF
NA 16 TRBJ2-1 TRBV5-4 NA TGTGCCAGCAGGGCGACAGTCGTGGGGTCGTACAATGAGCAGTTCTTC CASRATVVGSYNEQFF
TRBD2 16 TRBJ2-3 TRBV7-2 NA TGTGCCAGCAGCTTAGGACTAGCGGGAGCTGGTGATACGCAGTATTTT CASSLGLAGAGDTQYF
TRBD1 13 TRBJ1-5 TRBV7-2 once TGTGCCAGCAGCCCGGACAGGAGGGAGCCCCAGCATTTT CASSPDRREPQHF
TRBD1 17 TRBJ2-3 TRBV6-1 NA TGTGCCAGCAGTGAAAGTATGTGGACAGGGTCAACAGATACGCAGTATTTT CASSESMWTGSTDTQYF
NA 14 TRBJ1-1 TRBV7-8 few TGTGCCAGCAGCTTCGACAGGCCCCCGACTGAAGCTTTCTTT CASSFDRPPTEAFF
TRBD1 16 TRBJ2-1 TRBV4-1 NA TGCGCCAGCAGCTTCGTAGGCAGGGGGCGCGGCAATGAGCAGTTCTTC CASSFVGRGRGNEQFF
TRBD1 15 TRBJ2-2 TRBV28 few TGTGCCAGCAGGCGCGGACAGGGGAACACCGGGGAGCTGTTTTTT CASRRGQGNTGELFF
NA 14 TRBJ1-2 TRBV7-8 NA TGTGCCAGCAGCTTCCCCCTGGCAGGCAATGGCTACACCTTC CASSFPLAGNGYTF
NA 16 TRBJ2-1 TRBV18 few TGTGCCAGCTCACCAGGACAGCAGAGCTCCTACAATGAGCAGTTCTTC CASSPGQQSSYNEQFF
NA 14 TRBJ2-3 TRBV27 NA TGTGCCAGCAGTTTTGTGGGGAGCGCAGATACGCAGTATTTT CASSFVGSADTQYF
NA 13 TRBJ2-1 TRBV1 NA TGCACCAGCAGCGGGACAGGGGAAGTCCAGCAGTTCTTC CTSSGTGEVQQFF
TRBD1 15 TRBJ1-4 TRBV9 NA TGTGCCAGCAGCGCCCTGACAGGGTTTAATGAAAAACTGTTTTTT CASSALTGFNEKLFF
TRBD2 16 TRBJ2-5 TRBV30 NA TGTGCCTGGAGTGCCGGGACTAGCGGGAGCCAAGAGACCCAGTACTTC CAWSAGTSGSQETQYF
TRBD1 13 TRBJ1-4 TRBV7-9 NA TGTGCCAGCAGCTTAGGGACAGGGATTACTCTGTTTTTT CASSLGTGITLFF